This TCR beta chain was sequenced for a study of blood T cell repertoires in COVID-19 (dated by TCRdb to the early 2020s). Regarding the complete study: Samples from collaborators originated in the United States, Italy and Spain and spanned both the acute and convalescent phases of COVID-19. Samples came from the ongoing ImmuneRACE study (first 160 participants) plus 1,254 subjects from 6 global collaborators. The prospective study material was composed of cDNA or gDNA derived from T cells, B-cell-depleted T cells, or PBMCs. A de-identified subject ID, COVID-19 status, age in years and sex were almost always included in the sample metadata. The repertoires were made available in a free public database intended to serve as a resource for research on the immune response to SARS-CoV-2. Deeply sampled blood TCRbeta repertoires from subjects exposed to, actively infected with, or recovered from COVID-19 were included in the dataset. Where HLA class I and class II types were available, the types were taken from metadata supplied by the sample provider, not from assay-based typing. Points the paper makes about the study in general: The quantity of clinical and demographic metadata differed by source and by participant and was supplied without curation.

The collaborating institutions used their own protocols to collect whole blood in K2EDTA tubes. For TCRbeta analysis, collaborator samples were shipped as frozen whole blood, as isolated PBMCs, or as DNA extracted from either sample type. TCRbeta CDR3 regions were amplified from genomic DNA using the immunoSEQ Assay, a bias-controlled multiplex PCR. Per the authors' processing: Within the assay, amplification of reference gene primers was used to estimate how many nucleated cells each sample contained. Sequence reads were collapsed and filtered to measure the absolute abundance of every unique TCRbeta CDR3 rearrangement. For each sample, productive Simpson clonality was calculated as the square root of Simpson's diversity index over productive rearrangements. As stored in TCRdb, this immuneACCESS dataset retains in-frame rearrangements with V and J assigned. A fraction of the clones does not appear; measured against another copy, unresolved V genes explain less than half of the discrepancy, and the remainder lacks a known reason. Clone size and V and J calls were adopted from that table, with D and trimming inferred from the DNA. For this sample the table gives approximately 120,000 clones, of which 75% to 85% were detected only once. Together, the top ten hold under 4.5% of the sample.

CDR1 and CDR2, looked up from the germline V gene, are MNHEY and SVGAGI. From its cysteine to its phenylalanine, the CDR3 spans 14 amino acids. Only the CDR3 region is kept as DNA, spanning 42 bases read in frame from base 1. V sheds 5 bases and J sheds 4 bases, leaving 12 bases between their ends. Concerning this clone itself: The antigen it recognizes is unknown. Base quality data are lacking; no much larger clone is found one base away.

The chain is assembled from TRBV6-5 and TRBJ1-5; the best D guess is TRBD1, with 6 bases matching. The clonotype was recovered from a woman aged 50 to 65 with acute or convalescent COVID-19. The sequencing input was peripheral blood. The bases read TGTGCCAGCAGTCGGACACAGGGAAATCAGCCCCAGCATTTT. It encodes CASSRTQGNQPQHF.